What follows is one T cell receptor beta chain and its context. Its target is not known. This entry comes from a study of blood T cells in healthy people across ages. Study information: Roughly one uniquely barcoded beta molecule per two T cells was captured.

V was trimmed by 3 bases and J by 4 bases, leaving 6 bases between them. The CDR3 contains 12 residues. Germline V gives CDR1 DFQATT, CDR2 SNEGSKA (reference sequence). The authors ran a second PCR of about 7 to 12 cycles using a sample-barcoded 5' primer and a J-beta primer mix. MiXCR, run by TCRdb on the 5' RACE reads, gives a single entry per CDR3 protein. The sample includes hundreds of thousands of distinct CDR3 sequences, approximately 53% seen only once; the top ten take about 26%. Study-level points and caveats: Unsorted PBMC material precluded a definitive naive versus antigen-experienced comparison. Diversity figures derived from one million T cells were judged to underestimate the true value.

This chain links TRBV20-1 with TRBJ1-4; D is possibly TRBD1 (5 bases). The sequence was collected from a man aged 40-49 years in good health. Sequencing used blood. CDR3 protein: CSARGGNEKLFF. The CDR3 nucleotides are TGCAGTGCTAGGGGGGGTAATGAAAAACTGTTTTTT.